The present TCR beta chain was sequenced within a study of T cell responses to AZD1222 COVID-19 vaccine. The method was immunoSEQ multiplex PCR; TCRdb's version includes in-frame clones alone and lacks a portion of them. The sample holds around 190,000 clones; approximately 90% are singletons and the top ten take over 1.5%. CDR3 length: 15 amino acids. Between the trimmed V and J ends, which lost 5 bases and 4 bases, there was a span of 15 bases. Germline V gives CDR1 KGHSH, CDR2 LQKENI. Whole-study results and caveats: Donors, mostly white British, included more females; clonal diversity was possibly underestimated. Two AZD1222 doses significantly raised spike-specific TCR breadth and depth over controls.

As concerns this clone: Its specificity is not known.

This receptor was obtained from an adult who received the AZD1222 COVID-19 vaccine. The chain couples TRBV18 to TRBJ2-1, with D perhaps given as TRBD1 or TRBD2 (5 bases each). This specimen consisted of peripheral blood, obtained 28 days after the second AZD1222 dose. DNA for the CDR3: TGTGCCAGCTCATCAGGGAGACCCCATTACAATGAGCAGTTCTTC. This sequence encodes CASSSGRPHYNEQFF.